The present T cell receptor beta chain was sequenced within a study of T cells in Graves' hyperthyroidism and ophthalmopathy. Study details: At initial diagnosis, before any treatment had begun, peripheral blood was obtained.

General study points: The model identified upcoming ophthalmopathy a median roughly 6.5 months ahead of onset.

Amplified TCR beta CDR3 regions derived from RNA transcripts. The HTBI primer set served for first-round RT-PCR of the TCR CDR3. TCRdb ran MiXCR on the multiplex PCR reads and lists one entry per CDR3 protein. Among 150,000 to 200,000 distinct CDR3 sequences listed, over 8% were seen once. The CDR3 length is 16 residues. CDR1 is MNHNS, CDR2 SASEGT, per germline. V dropped 6 bases and J dropped 8 bases, with 23 bases sitting between them. With respect to this clonotype: As yet, its antigen is unknown.

Input material: blood. The sequence came from a woman under 30 with Graves' hyperthyroidism that later progressed to Graves' ophthalmopathy. The V gene is TRBV6-1, the J gene TRBJ2-1; D not resolved. Here the CDR3 reads CASSTTGWPDRDEQFF. For the CDR3, the DNA is TGTGCCAGCAGCACTACTGGATGGCCGGATCGGGATGAGCAGTTCTTC.